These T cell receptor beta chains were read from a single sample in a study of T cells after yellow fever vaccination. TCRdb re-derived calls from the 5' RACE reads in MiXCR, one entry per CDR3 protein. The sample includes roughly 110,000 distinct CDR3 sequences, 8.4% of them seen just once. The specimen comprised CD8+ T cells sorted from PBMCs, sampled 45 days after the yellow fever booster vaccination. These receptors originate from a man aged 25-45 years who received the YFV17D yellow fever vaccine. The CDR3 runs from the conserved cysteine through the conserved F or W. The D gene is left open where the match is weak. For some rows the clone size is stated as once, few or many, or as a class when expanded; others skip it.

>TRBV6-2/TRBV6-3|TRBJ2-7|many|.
TGTGCCAGCACAGGGGAATACGAGCAGTACTTC
CASTGEYEQYF
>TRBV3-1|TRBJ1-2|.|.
TGTGCCAGCAGCCCCACCGTCCCTGATCTCTATGGCTACACCTTC
CASSPTVPDLYGYTF
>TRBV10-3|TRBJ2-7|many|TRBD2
TGTGCCATCAGTGAGCCCATCGGACTAGCGGGAGCGCGAGAGCAGTACTTC
CAISEPIGLAGAREQYF
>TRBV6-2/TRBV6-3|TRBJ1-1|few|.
TGTGCCAGTTCCGATCAAGATGAAGCTTTCTTT
CASSDQDEAFF
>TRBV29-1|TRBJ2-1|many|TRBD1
TGCAGCGTTAGAGGGACAGGGAATGAGTGGGGCTCCTACAATGAGCAGTTCTTC
CSVRGTGNEWGSYNEQFF
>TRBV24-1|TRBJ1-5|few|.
TGTGCCACGTCCCCGGGCGAACAGCCCCAGCATTTT
CATSPGEQPQHF
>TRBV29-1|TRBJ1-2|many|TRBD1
TGCAGCGTTGGGATAGACGGACAGGGGGCTGGCTACACCTTC
CSVGIDGQGAGYTF
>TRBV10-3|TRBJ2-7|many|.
TGTGCCATCAGTGACGACTTACCCTACGAGCAGTACTTC
CAISDDLPYEQYF
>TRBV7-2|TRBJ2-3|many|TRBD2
TGTGCCAGCGGAGGGACTAGCGGGATTGGGACAGATACGCAGTATTTT
CASGGTSGIGTDTQYF
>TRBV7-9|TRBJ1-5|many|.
TGTGCCAGTACTAAGGACTACCAGCCCCAGCATTTT
CASTKDYQPQHF
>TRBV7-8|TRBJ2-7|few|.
TGTGCCAGCAGCCGCGGGCCGACCGGTGGTGACTACGAGCAGTACTTC
CASSRGPTGGDYEQYF
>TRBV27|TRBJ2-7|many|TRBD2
TGTGCCAGCAGTTTACAAGCGGGAGGAGGAGAGCAGTACTTC
CASSLQAGGGEQYF
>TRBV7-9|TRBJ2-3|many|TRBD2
TGTGCCAGCAGCTTCCTACTAGCGGTAGGGACAGATACGCAGTATTTT
CASSFLLAVGTDTQYF
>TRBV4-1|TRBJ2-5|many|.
TGCGCCAGCAGCCAGCGTTACCAAGAGACCCAGTACTTC
CASSQRYQETQYF
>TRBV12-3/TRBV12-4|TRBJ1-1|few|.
TGTGCCAGCAGTTTTAGTCGTCTCGGGGCTGAAGCTTTCTTT
CASSFSRLGAEAFF
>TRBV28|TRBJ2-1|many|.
TGTGCCAGCAATACAGGGAACTACAATGAGCAGTTCTTC
CASNTGNYNEQFF